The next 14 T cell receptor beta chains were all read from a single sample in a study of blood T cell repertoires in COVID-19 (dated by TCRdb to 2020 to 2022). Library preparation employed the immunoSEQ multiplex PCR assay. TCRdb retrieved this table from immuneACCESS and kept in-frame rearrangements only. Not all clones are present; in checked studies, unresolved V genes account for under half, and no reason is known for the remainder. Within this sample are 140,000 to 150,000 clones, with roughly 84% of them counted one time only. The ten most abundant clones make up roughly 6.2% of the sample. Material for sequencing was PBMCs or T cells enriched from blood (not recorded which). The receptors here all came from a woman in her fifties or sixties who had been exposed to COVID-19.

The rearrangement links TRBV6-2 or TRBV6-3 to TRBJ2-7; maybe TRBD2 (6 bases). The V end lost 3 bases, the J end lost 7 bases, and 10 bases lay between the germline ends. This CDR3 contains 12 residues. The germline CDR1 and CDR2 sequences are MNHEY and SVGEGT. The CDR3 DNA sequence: TGTGCCAGCAGTTATGGGGGGACGGAGCAGTACTTC. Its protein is CASSYGGTEQYF.

CDR3 coding DNA: TGTGCCAGTAGTTCACAGGGCAATCAGCCCCAGCATTTT. Translation: CASSSQGNQPQHF. The rearrangement joins TRBV19 to TRBJ1-5; TRBD1 is a possible D gene (5 bases). Germline V gives CDR1 LNHDA, CDR2 SQIVND (reference sequence). The CDR3 covers 13 residues. V lost 5 bases to trimming and J lost 2 bases, with 7 bases between them.

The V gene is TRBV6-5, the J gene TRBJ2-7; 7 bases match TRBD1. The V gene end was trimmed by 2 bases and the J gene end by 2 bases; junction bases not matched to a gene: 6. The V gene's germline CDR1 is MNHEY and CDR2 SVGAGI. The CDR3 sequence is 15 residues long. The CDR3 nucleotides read TGTGCCAGCAGTTACCTCCCGACAGGGCCCTACGAGCAGTACTTC. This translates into CASSYLPTGPYEQYF.

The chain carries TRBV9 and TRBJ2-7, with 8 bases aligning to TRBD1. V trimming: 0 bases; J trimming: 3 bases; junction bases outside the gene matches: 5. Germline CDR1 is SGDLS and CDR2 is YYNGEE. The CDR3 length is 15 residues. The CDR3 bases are TGTGCCAGCAGCGTAGGGGCAGGGGGCGGCTACGAGCAGTACTTC. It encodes CASSVGAGGGYEQYF.

CDR3 in DNA: TGTGCCATCAGTGAGTCGAGGGGGACTAGCGGACCCACAGATACGCAGTATTTT. As protein: CAISESRGTSGPTDTQYF. This sequence joins TRBV10-3 and TRBJ2-3; 11 bases are shared with TRBD2. The CDR3 is made up of 18 amino acids. Trimming removed 0 bases from V and 2 bases from J; junction bases left unmatched: 7. The germline gives CDR1 ENHRY, CDR2 SYGVKD.

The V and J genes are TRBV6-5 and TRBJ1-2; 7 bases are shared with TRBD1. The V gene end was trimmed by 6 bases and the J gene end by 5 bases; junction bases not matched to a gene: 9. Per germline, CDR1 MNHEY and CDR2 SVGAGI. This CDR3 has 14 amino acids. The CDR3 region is CASRPTGAVYGYTF. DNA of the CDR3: TGTGCCAGCAGGCCTACAGGGGCGGTGTATGGCTACACCTTC.

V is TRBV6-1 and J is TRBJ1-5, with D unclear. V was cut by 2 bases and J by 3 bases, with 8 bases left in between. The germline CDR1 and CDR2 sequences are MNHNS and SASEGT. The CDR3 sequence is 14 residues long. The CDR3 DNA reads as TGTGCCAGCAGTGAAACTAGAATCAATCAGCCCCAGCATTTT. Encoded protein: CASSETRINQPQHF.

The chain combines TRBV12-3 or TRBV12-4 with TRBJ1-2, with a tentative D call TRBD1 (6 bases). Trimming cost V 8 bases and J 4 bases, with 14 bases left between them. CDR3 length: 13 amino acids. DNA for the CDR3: TGTGCCAGCCCCAGGGGTTACGGCTATGGCTACACCTTC. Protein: CASPRGYGYGYTF.

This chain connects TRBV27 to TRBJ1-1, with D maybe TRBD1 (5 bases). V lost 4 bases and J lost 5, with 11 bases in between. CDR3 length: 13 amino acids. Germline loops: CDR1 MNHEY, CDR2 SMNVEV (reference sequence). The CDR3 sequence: CASSWGGKTEAFF. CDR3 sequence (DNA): TGTGCCAGCAGTTGGGGGGGAAAAACTGAAGCTTTCTTT.

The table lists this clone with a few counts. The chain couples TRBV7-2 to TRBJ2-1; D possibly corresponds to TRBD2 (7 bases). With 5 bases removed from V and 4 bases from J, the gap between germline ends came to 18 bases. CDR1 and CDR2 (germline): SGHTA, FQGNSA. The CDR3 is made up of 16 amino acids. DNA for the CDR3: TGTGCCAGCAGCCCCGTGGGCGGGGGCGGTTACAATGAGCAGTTCTTC. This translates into CASSPVGGGGYNEQFF. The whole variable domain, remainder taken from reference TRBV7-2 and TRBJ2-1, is GAGVSQSPSNKVTEKGKDVELRCDPISGHTALYWYRQSLGQGLEFLIYFQGNSAPDKSGLPSDRFSAERTGGSVSTLTIQRTQQEDSAVYLCASSPVGGGGYNEQFFGPGTRLTVL.

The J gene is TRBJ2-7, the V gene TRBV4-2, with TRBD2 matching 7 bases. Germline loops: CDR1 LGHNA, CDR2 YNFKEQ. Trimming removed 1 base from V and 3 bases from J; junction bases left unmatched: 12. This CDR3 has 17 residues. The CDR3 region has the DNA TGTGCCAGCAGCCAAGGGCTAGAGGGGAGGGGAGGCTACGAGCAGTACTTC. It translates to CASSQGLEGRGGYEQYF.

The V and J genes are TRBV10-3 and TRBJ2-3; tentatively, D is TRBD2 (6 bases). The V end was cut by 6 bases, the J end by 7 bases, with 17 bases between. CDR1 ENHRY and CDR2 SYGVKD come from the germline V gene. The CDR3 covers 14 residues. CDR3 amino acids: CAIRAWPGVNTQYF. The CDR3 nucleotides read TGTGCCATCAGGGCTTGGCCGGGGGTTAATACGCAGTATTTT.

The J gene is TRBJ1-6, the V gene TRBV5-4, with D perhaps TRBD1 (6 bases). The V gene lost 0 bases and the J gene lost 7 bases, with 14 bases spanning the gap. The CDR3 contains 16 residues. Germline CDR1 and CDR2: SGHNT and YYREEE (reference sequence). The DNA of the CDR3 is TGTGCCAGCAGCTTGGCGGGGGGGCGCGGGAATTCACCCCTCCACTTT. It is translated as CASSLAGGRGNSPLHF.

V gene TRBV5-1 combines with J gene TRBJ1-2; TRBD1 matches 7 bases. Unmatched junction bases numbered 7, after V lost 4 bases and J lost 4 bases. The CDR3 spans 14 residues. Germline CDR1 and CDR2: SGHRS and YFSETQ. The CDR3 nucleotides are TGCGCCAGCAGCACGACAGGGTACGGCTATGGCTACACCTTC. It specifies CASSTTGYGYGYTF.